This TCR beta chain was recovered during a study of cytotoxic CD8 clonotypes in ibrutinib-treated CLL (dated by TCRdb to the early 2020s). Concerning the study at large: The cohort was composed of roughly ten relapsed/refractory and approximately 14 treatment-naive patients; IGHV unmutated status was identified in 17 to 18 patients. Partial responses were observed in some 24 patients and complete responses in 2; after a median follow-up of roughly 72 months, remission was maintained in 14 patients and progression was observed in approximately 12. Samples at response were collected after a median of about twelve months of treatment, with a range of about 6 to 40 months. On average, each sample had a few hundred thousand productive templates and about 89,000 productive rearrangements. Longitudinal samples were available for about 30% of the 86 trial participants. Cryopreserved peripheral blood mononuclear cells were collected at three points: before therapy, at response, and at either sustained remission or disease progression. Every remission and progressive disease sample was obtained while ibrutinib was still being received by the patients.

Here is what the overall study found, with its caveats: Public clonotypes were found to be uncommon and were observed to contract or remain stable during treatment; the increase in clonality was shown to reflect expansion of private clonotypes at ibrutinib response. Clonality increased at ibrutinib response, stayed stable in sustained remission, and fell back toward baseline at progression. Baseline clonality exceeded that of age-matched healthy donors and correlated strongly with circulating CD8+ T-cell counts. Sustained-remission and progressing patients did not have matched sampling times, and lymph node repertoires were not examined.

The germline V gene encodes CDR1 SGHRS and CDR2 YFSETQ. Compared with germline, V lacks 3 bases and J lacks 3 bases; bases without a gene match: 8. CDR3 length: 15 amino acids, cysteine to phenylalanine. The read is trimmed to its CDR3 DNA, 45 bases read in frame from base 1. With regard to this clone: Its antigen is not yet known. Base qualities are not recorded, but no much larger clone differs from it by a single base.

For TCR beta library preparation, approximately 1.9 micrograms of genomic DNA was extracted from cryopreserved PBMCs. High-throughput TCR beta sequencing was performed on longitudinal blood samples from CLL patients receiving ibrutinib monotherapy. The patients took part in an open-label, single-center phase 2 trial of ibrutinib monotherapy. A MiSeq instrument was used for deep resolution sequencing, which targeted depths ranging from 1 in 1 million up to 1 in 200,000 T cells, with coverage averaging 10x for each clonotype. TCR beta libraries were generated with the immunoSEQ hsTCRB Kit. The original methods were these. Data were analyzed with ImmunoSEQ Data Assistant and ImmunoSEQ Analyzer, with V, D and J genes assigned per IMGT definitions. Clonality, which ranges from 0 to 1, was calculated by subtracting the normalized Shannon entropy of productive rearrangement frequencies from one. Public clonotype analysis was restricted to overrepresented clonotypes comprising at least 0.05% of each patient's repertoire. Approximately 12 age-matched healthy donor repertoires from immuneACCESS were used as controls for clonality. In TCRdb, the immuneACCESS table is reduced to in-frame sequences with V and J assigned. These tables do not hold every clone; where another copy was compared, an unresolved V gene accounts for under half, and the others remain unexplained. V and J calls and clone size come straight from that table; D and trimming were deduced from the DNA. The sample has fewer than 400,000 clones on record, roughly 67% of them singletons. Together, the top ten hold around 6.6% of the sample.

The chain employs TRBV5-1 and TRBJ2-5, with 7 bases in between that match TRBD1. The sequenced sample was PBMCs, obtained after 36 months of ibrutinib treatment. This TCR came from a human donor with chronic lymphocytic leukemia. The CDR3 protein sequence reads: CASSSDLTGKETQYF. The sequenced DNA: TGCGCCAGCAGCTCCGACTTGACAGGGAAAGAGACCCAGTACTTC.